Below, one T cell receptor beta chain is given with its context. Its antigen is still unknown. Vbeta (60) and Jbeta (13) primers were used in the PCR. In the original analysis: In a later analysis, the count reached about 75 million unique TCR beta chains, with approximately 11 million shared. Libraries were prepared by immunoSEQ multiplex PCR; TCRdb keeps only in-frame clonotypes and omits some of them. Clone size and the V and J calls come from that table; the DNA yielded D and trimming. Of approximately 90,000 clones listed, less than 80% are singletons. This entry is derived from a study of cytomegalovirus exposure and HLA in healthy donors. Germline values: CDR1 SGHAT, CDR2 FQNNGV. V lost 4 bases and J lost 1; bases outside the gene matches: 5. The CDR3 has 15 amino acids. Study results and caveats: A link between a missense DCLRE1C variant and TCR beta V- and J-gene trimming emerged from a later analysis.

Material: PBMCs. The chain has TRBV11-2 and TRBJ1-1; 8 bases line up with TRBD1. This clonotype was obtained from a male donor in good health and CMV-seronegative. The CDR3 protein is CASSSQGATNTEAFF. The CDR3 nucleotides read TGTGCCAGCAGCTCCCAGGGGGCGACGAACACTGAAGCTTTCTTT. Full variable domain (outside the CDR3, taken from reference TRBV11-2 and TRBJ1-1): EAGVAQSPRYKIIEKRQSVAFWCNPISGHATLYWYQQILGQGPKLLIQFQNNGVVDDSQLPKDRFSAERLKGVDSTLKIQPAKLEDSAVYLCASSSQGATNTEAFFGQGTRLTVV.